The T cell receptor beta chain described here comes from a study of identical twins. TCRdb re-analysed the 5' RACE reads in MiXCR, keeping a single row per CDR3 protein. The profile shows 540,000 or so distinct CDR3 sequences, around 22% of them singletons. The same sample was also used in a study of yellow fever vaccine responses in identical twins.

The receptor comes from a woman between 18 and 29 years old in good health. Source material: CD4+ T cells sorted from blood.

The chain's CDR3 is CASSPEGGYNSPLHF. In nucleotides, the CDR3 is TGTGCCAGCAGTCCGGAAGGGGGCTACAATTCACCCCTCCACTTT. The chain is built from TRBV6-1 and TRBJ1-6; 7 bases line up with TRBD1. J was trimmed by 7 bases and V by 5 bases; bases with no gene match: 8. Germline values: CDR1 MNHNS, CDR2 SASEGT. The CDR3 sequence is 15 residues long.